This T cell receptor beta chain derives from a study of T cell responses to AZD1222 COVID-19 vaccine. Repertoires were generated with immunoSEQ multiplex PCR, while TCRdb's copy carries only in-frame clones and drops some. This table holds some 130,000 clones, 80% to 95% found once. The CDR3 has 15 amino acids. In germline, CDR1 is KGHSH, CDR2 LQKENI. V lost 6 bases, J lost 1 base, and 7 bases stayed unmatched. The table lists this clone with a count of one. This chain uses TRBV18 with TRBJ1-1, with TRBD1 matching over 8 bases. The sample consisted of peripheral blood, taken on day 0 of AZD1222 vaccination. This TCR derives from an adult in good health. In DNA form, the CDR3 reads TGTGCCAGCTCGTTTAGGGACAGGACGAACACTGAAGCTTTCTTT. Amino acids: CASSFRDRTNTEAFF. The variable domain in full, with the rest retrieved from reference TRBV18 and TRBJ1-1, is NAGVMQNPRHLVRRRGQEARLRCSPMKGHSHVYWYRQLPEEGLKFMVYLQKENIIDESGMPKERFSAEFPKEGPSILRIQQVVRGDSAAYFCASSFRDRTNTEAFFGQGTRLTVV.